Presented here are 4 T cell receptor beta chains from one specimen sequenced in a study of blood T cell repertoires in COVID-19. Repertoires were generated with immunoSEQ multiplex PCR, while TCRdb's copy carries only in-frame clones and drops some. Found here are fewer than 85,000 clones, roughly 85% of them singletons; the top ten hold 5.1%. The sample was peripheral blood. The receptor set was obtained from an elderly man with acute or convalescent COVID-19.

This rearrangement joins TRBV4-3 to TRBJ2-1; D unclear. The CDR3 contains 12 residues. V lost 0 bases and J lost 9, with 6 bases in between. The germline gives CDR1 LGHNA, CDR2 YSLEER. The chain's CDR3 is CASSQDHGEQFF. The CDR3, as DNA: TGCGCCAGCAGCCAAGATCACGGTGAGCAGTTCTTC.

V usage is TRBV7-6 and J usage is TRBJ1-2; D not resolved. The CDR3 sequence is 15 residues long. Germline V gene sequence: CDR1 SGHVS, CDR2 FNYEAQ. V was clipped by 1 base and J by 0 bases, with 9 bases between them. The CDR3 sequence is CASSLDVRSNYGYTF. CDR3 sequence (DNA): TGTGCCAGCAGCTTAGATGTCAGGTCTAACTATGGCTACACCTTC.

This chain joins TRBV18 and TRBJ2-1, with 8 bases aligning to TRBD1. The CDR3 runs 16 residues. The V gene's germline CDR1 is KGHSH and CDR2 LQKENI. Losses at the gene ends were 4 bases for V and 2 bases for J; bases not matched to a gene: 7. CDR3 protein: CASSRQSGGAYNEQFF. The CDR3 DNA reads TGTGCCAGCTCACGACAATCAGGGGGCGCCTACAATGAGCAGTTCTTC.

This clone was detected a few times. Mismatch with germline at one junction end may stem from a read error. This chain joins TRBV4-3 and TRBJ2-7; D gene unclear. The CDR3 is 15 residues long. The germline CDR1 and CDR2 sequences are LGHNA and YSLEER. In nucleotides, the CDR3 is TGCGCCAGCAGCCAAGATTTACCCCTTTTTGGTGCCCTAATCTTC. Translated, it gives CASSQDLPLFGALIF.